One sample yielded the 10 T cell receptor beta chains listed below, sequenced in a study of T cell responses to AZD1222 COVID-19 vaccine. TCRdb keeps only in-frame clones here, not all; method: immunoSEQ multiplex PCR. The profile shows 200,000 or so clones, about 92% of them singletons. The sample consisted of peripheral blood, taken on day 0 of MenACWY control vaccination. These TCRs come from an adult in good health.

This rearrangement joins TRBV5-1 to TRBJ2-1; D is perhaps TRBD1 (5 bases). Trimming stripped 3 bases from V and 14 bases from J, with 12 bases between. Germline V gene lookup returns CDR1 SGHRS and CDR2 YFSETQ. The CDR3 consists of 11 residues. This CDR3 is CASSSDTRKFF. In nucleotides, the CDR3 is TGCGCCAGCAGCTCGGACACACGCAAGTTCTTC.

This clone came up once. The gene calls are TRBV6-6 and TRBJ2-3; TRBD2 aligns across 10 bases. With V trimmed by 5 bases and J by 3 bases, 8 bases remained unmatched. This CDR3 has 16 residues. The V gene's germline CDR1 is MNHNY and CDR2 SVGAGI (reference sequence). The CDR3 DNA reads TGTGCCAGCAGTGGGCTAGCGGGAGTCCGTACAGATACGCAGTATTTT. This translates into CASSGLAGVRTDTQYF.

This clone has a single count. The chain joins TRBV7-9 to TRBJ2-1, with a tentative D call TRBD1 (6 bases). The CDR3 covers 12 residues. Germline CDR1 reads SEHNR; CDR2 reads FQNEAQ (reference sequence). V was clipped by 4 bases and J by 8 bases, with 9 bases between them. The CDR3 spells CASSSQGYEQFF. For the CDR3, the DNA is TGTGCCAGCAGCTCGCAGGGGTATGAGCAGTTCTTC. The whole variable domain, filled in from reference TRBV7-9 and TRBJ2-1, reads DTGVSQNPRHKITKRGQNVTFRCDPISEHNRLYWYRQTLGQGPEFLTYFQNEAQLEKSRLLSDRFSAERPKGSFSTLEIQRTEQGDSAMYLCASSSQGYEQFFGPGTRLTVL.

The genes are TRBV5-1 and TRBJ2-2; unclear D gene. V was shortened by 4 bases and J by 4 bases, with 11 bases between the two germline ends. Germline V gene sequence: CDR1 SGHRS, CDR2 YFSETQ. This CDR3 has 14 amino acids. CDR3 sequence reads: CASSADRSTGELFF. The CDR3 region has the DNA TGCGCCAGCAGCGCCGATCGTTCCACCGGGGAGCTGTTTTTT.

The chain recombines TRBV19 with TRBJ2-7; 9 bases map to TRBD2. The germline CDR1 and CDR2 sequences are LNHDA and SQIVND (reference sequence). V shed 1 base and J 3 bases; nucleotides not matched to a gene: 1. There are 14 residues in the CDR3. The CDR3 DNA reads TGTGCCAGTAGTATAGGACTAGCGGTCTACGAGCAGTACTTC. Its translation: CASSIGLAVYEQYF. Complete variable domain (other parts from reference TRBV19 and TRBJ2-7): DGGITQSPKYLFRKEGQNVTLSCEQNLNHDAMYWYRQDPGQGLRLIYYSQIVNDFQKGDIAEGYSVSREKKESFPLTVTSAQKNPTAFYLCASSIGLAVYEQYFGPGTRLTVT.

The chain links TRBV18 to TRBJ1-2; no clear D. Germline CDR1 KGHSH, CDR2 LQKENI. V was pared by 2 bases and J by 6 bases, with 7 bases between. This CDR3 comprises 12 residues. The CDR3 sequence: CASSPMADGYTF. In DNA, the CDR3 is TGTGCCAGCTCACCAATGGCCGATGGCTACACCTTC.

The chain carries TRBV9 and TRBJ2-2; 16 bases are a match to TRBD2. The CDR3 runs 18 residues. Looked up from germline, CDR1 is SGDLS and CDR2 is YYNGEE. The V gene end was trimmed by 3 bases and the J gene end by 4 bases; junction bases not matched to a gene: 6. In DNA form, the CDR3 reads TGTGCCAGCAGCGCCGGGACTAGCGGGGGGGCAGGCACCGGGGAGCTGTTTTTT. Residues: CASSAGTSGGAGTGELFF.

This chain links TRBV5-5 with TRBJ2-4; tentative D call: TRBD1 (6 bases). The CDR3 has 14 residues. Looked up from germline, CDR1 is SGHKS and CDR2 is YYEKEE (reference sequence). V lost 2 bases, J lost 6 bases, and 12 bases lay in between. CDR3 DNA: TGTGCCAGCAGCTTCCCTGGGGGCCGAAACATTCAGTACTTC. Encoded protein: CASSFPGGRNIQYF.

This chain connects TRBV10-3 to TRBJ1-4; TRBD1 matches at 9 bases. The V gene's germline CDR1 is ENHRY and CDR2 SYGVKD. The ends lost 5 bases at V and 9 bases at J; junction bases unmatched: 4. The CDR3 covers 13 residues. This chain's CDR3 is CAISSTGGKKLFF. The CDR3 DNA sequence: TGTGCCATCAGTTCGACAGGGGGTAAAAAACTGTTTTTT.

The chain has TRBV3-1 (or the pseudogene TRBV3-2) and TRBJ2-7, with no clear D. The length of the CDR3 is 14 residues. V shed 5 bases and J shed 6 bases, with 17 bases lying between them. CDR1 LGHDT and CDR2 YNNKEL come from the germline V gene (reference sequence). The CDR3 loop is CASSSLRLAPEQYF. CDR3 nucleotides: TGTGCCAGCAGCTCCTTAAGATTGGCCCCCGAGCAGTACTTC.